The next 14 T cell receptor beta chains were all read from a single sample in a study of blood T cells in healthy people across ages. The second PCR ran roughly 6 to 11 cycles with a sample-barcoded 5' primer and J-beta primers. From the 5' RACE reads, TCRdb called clonotypes with MiXCR, one entry per CDR3 protein. The data show more than 1,400,000 distinct CDR3 sequences, about 40% seen once. The specimen was blood. These receptor sequences come from a woman aged 18-35 years in good health.

The chain has TRBV12-3 or TRBV12-4 and TRBJ2-5; 7 bases line up with TRBD2. The CDR3 runs to 15 residues. With 4 bases clipped from V and 11 bases from J, the junction kept 16 bases outside the gene matches. DNA for the CDR3: TGTGCCAGCAGTTCCCAAGCGGGGTCGAGGGATGAGCAGTACTTC. This codes for CASSSQAGSRDEQYF.

The chain carries TRBV20-1 and TRBJ1-2; weak D call: TRBD1 (6 bases). CDR1 and CDR2 from the germline V gene are DFQATT and SNEGSKA (reference sequence). V was clipped by 3 bases and J by 4 bases, with 9 bases between them. This CDR3 comprises 12 residues. The DNA for the CDR3 is TGCAGTGCTAGTGCAGGGGCCTATGGCTACACCTTC. Its protein is CSASAGAYGYTF.

The gene calls are TRBV7-2 and TRBJ2-4; 10 bases fit TRBD2. The DNA end is more similar to TRBJ2-7, so the J call may be wrong. The CDR3 has 16 amino acids. Germline V CDR1 and CDR2: SGHTA, FQGNSA. CDR3 protein: CASSFISASGSYEQYF. The CDR3 bases are TGTGCCAGCAGCTTTATATCGGCTAGCGGGAGTTACGAGCAGTACTTC.

This clonotype has only a few counts. This sequence joins TRBV20-1 and TRBJ1-2; no clear D gene. The V and J ends lost 6 bases and 3 bases respectively, with 14 bases between them. The CDR3 consists of 13 residues. Germline assignment: CDR1 DFQATT and CDR2 SNEGSKA (reference sequence). CDR3 amino acids: CSARTPEYYGYTF. The CDR3 nucleotides are TGCAGTGCCCGGACCCCAGAGTACTATGGCTACACCTTC.

V is TRBV5-1 and J is TRBJ1-2, with TRBD1 matching 11 bases. CDR3 length equals 15 residues. Germline V gene data show CDR1 as SGHRS and CDR2 as YFSETQ. After removal of 5 bases from V and 8 bases from J, the junction contained 11 bases not matched to a gene. The CDR3 DNA follows: TGCGCCAGCAGAATTGCGGGACAGGGGGTAGGAGGCTACACCTTC. It encodes CASRIAGQGVGGYTF.

The chain has TRBV30 and TRBJ1-2; no clear D. From germline, CDR1 is GTSNPN and CDR2 SVGIG (reference sequence). The CDR3 sequence is 8 residues long. The CDR3 here is CGAYGYTF. The CDR3 coding sequence is TGTGGGGCGTATGGCTACACCTTC.

V is TRBV13 and J is TRBJ2-3; weak D call: TRBD1 (5 bases). Germline V CDR1 and CDR2: PRHDT, FYEKMQ (reference sequence). The CDR3 length is 15 residues. V lost 3 bases, J lost 0 bases, and 10 bases lay in between. The CDR3 region is CASSFPPGSTDTQYF. DNA of the CDR3: TGTGCCAGCAGCTTCCCCCCAGGGAGCACAGATACGCAGTATTTT.

CDR3 DNA: TGTGCCAGCAGCTTAATGACAGGGGATGTTGGATGGCAACGGATTAACATGAACACTGAAGCTTTCTTT. This sequence encodes CASSLMTGDVGWQRINMNTEAFF. The chain combines TRBV11-2 with TRBJ1-1; 8 positions agree with TRBD1. Germline trimming cut 2 bases from V and 0 bases from J; bases unmatched to any gene: 26. Germline CDR1 is SGHAT and CDR2 is FQNNGV. The CDR3 sequence is 23 residues long.

The chain has TRBV2 and TRBJ2-5; 15 bases align to TRBD2. The CDR3 has 15 amino acids. Germline V lookup: CDR1 SNHLY, CDR2 FYNNEI. V was pared by 4 bases and J by 4 bases, with 1 base of the junction left unmatched. CDR3 protein: CASSGTSGGAETQYF. The DNA for the CDR3 is TGTGCCAGCAGTGGGACTAGCGGGGGGGCAGAGACCCAGTACTTC.

The chain employs TRBV7-8 and TRBJ2-3, with 9 bases that match TRBD2. The CDR3 runs 15 residues. Germline trimming cut 3 bases from V and 6 bases from J; bases unmatched to any gene: 7. Germline V CDR1 and CDR2: SGHVS, FQNEAQ. The CDR3 DNA follows: TGTGCCAGCAGCTTGCGTAGCGGGGGCCCGGATACGCAGTATTTT. Its protein product is CASSLRSGGPDTQYF.

The rearrangement uses TRBV6-1 and TRBJ2-7, with 14 bases lining up with TRBD2. CDR3 length: 15 amino acids. Germline V gene data show CDR1 as MNHNS and CDR2 as SASEGT. V gave up 3 bases and J gave up 3 bases; unmatched junction bases: 1. The CDR3 DNA reads as TGTGCCAGCAGTGATGGGACTAGCGGGAGCTACGAGCAGTACTTC. It codes for CASSDGTSGSYEQYF.

V usage is TRBV5-4 and J usage is TRBJ2-3; a possible D gene is TRBD2 (5 bases). With 6 bases removed from V and 6 bases from J, the gap between germline ends came to 14 bases. CDR1 SGHNT and CDR2 YYREEE come from the germline V gene (reference sequence). The CDR3 spans 13 residues. CDR3 amino acids: CASTQPPGDTQYF. DNA for the CDR3: TGTGCCAGCACCCAACCTCCGGGGGATACGCAGTATTTT.

This clonotype was counted between two and nine times. Written as DNA, the CDR3 is TGTGCCAGCAGCCTGGGACAGGGGGTGGGGGAGACCCAGTACTTC. Its protein is CASSLGQGVGETQYF. V and J are TRBV6-6 and TRBJ2-5, with TRBD1 matching over 11 bases. This CDR3 is built from 15 residues. Per the germline V gene, CDR1 is MNHNY and CDR2 is SVGAGI (reference sequence). Unmatched junction bases numbered 8, after V lost 6 bases and J lost 5 bases.

This clonotype was recorded once. The V call is TRBV6-2 or TRBV6-3, the J call TRBJ2-1, with 8 bases identical to TRBD2. Germline lookup yields CDR1 MNHEY and CDR2 SVGEGT. The CDR3 totals 16 residues. V shed 0 bases, J shed 8 bases, and the junction held 9 bases outside the gene matches. The CDR3 region has the DNA TGTGCCAGCAGTTACTCGATATCCGGGAGGGGCGATGAGCAGTTCTTC. This translates into CASSYSISGRGDEQFF.